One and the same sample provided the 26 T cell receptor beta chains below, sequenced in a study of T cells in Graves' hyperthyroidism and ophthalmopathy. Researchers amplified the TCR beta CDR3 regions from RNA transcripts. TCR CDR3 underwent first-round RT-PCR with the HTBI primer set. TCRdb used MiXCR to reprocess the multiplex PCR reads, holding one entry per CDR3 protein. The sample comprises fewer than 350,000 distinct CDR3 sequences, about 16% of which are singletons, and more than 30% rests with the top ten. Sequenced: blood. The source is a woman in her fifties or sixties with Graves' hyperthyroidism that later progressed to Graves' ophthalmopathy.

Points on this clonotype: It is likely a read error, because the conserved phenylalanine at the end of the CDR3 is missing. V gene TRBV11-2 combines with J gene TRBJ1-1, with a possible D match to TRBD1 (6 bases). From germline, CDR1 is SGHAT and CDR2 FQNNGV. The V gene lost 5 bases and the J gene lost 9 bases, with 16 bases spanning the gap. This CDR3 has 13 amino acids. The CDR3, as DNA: TGTGCCAGCAGCCAGGGACAAGGGCAAAAAGCTTTCCTT. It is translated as CASSQGQGQKAFL.

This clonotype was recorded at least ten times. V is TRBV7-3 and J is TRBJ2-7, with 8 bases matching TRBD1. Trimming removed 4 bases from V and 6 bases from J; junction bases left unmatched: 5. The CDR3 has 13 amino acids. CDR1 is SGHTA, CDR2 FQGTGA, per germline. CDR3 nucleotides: TGTGCCAGCAGCTACAACACAGGGGGCGAGCAGTACTTC. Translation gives CASSYNTGGEQYF.

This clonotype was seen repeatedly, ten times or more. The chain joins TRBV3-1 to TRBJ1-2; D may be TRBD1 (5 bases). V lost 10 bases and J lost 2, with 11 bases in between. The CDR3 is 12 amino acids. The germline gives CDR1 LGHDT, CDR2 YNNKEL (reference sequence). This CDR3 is CATGDRNYGYTF. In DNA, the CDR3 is TGTGCCACTGGAGACAGAAACTATGGCTACACCTTC.

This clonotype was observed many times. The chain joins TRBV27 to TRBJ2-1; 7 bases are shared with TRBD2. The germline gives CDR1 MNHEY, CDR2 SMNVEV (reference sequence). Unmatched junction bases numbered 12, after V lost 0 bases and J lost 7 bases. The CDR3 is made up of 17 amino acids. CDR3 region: CASSLSIVAGVRNEQFF. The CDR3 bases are TGTGCCAGCAGTTTATCGATAGTGGCGGGAGTTCGGAATGAGCAGTTCTTC.

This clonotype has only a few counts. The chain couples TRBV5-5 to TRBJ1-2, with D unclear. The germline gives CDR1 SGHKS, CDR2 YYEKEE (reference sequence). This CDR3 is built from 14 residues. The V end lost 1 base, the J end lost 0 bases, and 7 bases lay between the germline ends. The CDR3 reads CASSLNIANYGYTF. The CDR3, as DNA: TGTGCCAGCAGCTTGAACATCGCTAACTATGGCTACACCTTC.

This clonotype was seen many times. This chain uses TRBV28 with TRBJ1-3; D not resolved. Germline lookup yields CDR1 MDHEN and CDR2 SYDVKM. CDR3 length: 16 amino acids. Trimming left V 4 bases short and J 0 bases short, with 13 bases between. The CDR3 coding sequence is TGTGCCAGCAGTTCCCTTAGCTGGGGCTCTGGAAACACCATATATTTT. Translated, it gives CASSSLSWGSGNTIYF.

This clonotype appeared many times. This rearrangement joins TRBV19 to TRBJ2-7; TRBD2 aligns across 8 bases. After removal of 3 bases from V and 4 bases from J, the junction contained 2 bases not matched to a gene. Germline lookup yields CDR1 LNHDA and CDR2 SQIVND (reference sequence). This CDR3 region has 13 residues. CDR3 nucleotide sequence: TGTGCCAGTAGTATCCAGCGGGAGTACGAGCAGTACTTC. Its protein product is CASSIQREYEQYF.

The CDR3 DNA sequence: TGTGCCAGCAGCGAGACAGCTGAAGCTTTCTTT. It yields the protein CASSETAEAFF. The chain uses TRBV28 and TRBJ1-1, with a possible D match to TRBD1 (5 bases). CDR3 length: 11 residues. Between the trimmed V and J ends, which lost 6 bases and 6 bases, there was a span of 8 bases. CDR1 and CDR2 (germline): MDHEN, SYDVKM.

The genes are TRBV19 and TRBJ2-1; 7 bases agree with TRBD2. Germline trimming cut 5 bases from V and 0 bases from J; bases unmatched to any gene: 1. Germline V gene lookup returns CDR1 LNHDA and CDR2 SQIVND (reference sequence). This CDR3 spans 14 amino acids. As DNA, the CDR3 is TGTGCCAGTAGTTGGGGGGGCTCCTACAATGAGCAGTTCTTC. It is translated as CASSWGGSYNEQFF.

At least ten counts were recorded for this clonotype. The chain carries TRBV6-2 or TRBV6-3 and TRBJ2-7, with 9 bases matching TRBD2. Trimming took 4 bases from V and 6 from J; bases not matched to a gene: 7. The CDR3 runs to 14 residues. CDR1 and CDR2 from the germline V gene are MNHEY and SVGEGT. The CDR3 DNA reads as TGTGCCAGCAGTTTAAAAGCGGGAGGAAGCGAGCAGTACTTC. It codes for CASSLKAGGSEQYF.

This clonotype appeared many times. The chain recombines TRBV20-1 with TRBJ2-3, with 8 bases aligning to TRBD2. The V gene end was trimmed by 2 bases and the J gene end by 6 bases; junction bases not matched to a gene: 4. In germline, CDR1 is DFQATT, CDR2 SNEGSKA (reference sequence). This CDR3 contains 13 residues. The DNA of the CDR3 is TGCAGTGCTAGAAGACGCGGGGGGGATACGCAGTATTTT. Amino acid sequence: CSARRRGGDTQYF.

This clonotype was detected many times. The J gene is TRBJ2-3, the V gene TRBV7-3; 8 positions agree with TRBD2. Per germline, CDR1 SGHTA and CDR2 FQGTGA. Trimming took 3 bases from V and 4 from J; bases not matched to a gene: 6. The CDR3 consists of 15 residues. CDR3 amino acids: CASSFSSGSADTQYF. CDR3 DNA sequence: TGTGCCAGCAGCTTTTCAAGCGGGAGCGCAGATACGCAGTATTTT.

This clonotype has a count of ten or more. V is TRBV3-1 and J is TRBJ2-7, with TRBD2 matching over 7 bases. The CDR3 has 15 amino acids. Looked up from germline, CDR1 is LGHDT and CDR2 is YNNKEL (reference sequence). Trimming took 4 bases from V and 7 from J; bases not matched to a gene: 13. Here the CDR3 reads CASSPNTGGREEQYF. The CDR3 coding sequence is TGTGCCAGCAGCCCTAATACGGGGGGAAGGGAAGAGCAGTACTTC.

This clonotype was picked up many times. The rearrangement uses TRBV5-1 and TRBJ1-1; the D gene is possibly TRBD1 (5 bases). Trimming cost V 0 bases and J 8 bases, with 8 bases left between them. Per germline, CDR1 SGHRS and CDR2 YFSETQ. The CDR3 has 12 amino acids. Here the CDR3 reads CASSLEGLEAFF. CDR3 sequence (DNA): TGCGCCAGCAGCTTGGAGGGACTAGAAGCTTTCTTT.

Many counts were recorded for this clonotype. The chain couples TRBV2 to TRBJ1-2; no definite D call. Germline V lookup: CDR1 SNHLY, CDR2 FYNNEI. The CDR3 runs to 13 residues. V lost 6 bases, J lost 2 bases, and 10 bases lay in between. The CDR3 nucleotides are TGTGCCAGCAGCGTAGACATAAACTATGGCTACACCTTC. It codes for CASSVDINYGYTF.

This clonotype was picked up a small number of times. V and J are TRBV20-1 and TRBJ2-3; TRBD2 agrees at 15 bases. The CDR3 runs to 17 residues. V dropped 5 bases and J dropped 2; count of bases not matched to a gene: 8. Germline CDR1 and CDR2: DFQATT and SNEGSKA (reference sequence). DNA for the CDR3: TGCAGTGCTTTTCCGGGACTAGCGGGAGGAAACACAGATACGCAGTATTTT. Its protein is CSAFPGLAGGNTDTQYF.

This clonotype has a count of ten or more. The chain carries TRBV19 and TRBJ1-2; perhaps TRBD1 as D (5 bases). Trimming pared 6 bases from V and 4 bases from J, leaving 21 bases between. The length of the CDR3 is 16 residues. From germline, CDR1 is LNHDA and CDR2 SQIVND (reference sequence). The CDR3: CASSRFVAWGSYGYTF. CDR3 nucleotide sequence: TGTGCCAGTAGCAGGTTCGTGGCCTGGGGGAGCTATGGCTACACCTTC. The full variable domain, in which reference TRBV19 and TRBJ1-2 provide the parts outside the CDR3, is DGGITQSPKYLFRKEGQNVTLSCEQNLNHDAMYWYRQDPGQGLRLIYYSQIVNDFQKGDIAEGYSVSREKKESFPLTVTSAQKNPTAFYLCASSRFVAWGSYGYTFGSGTRLTVV.

The CDR3 reads CASTISANTDTQYF. DNA of the CDR3: TGTGCCAGTACTATTAGCGCAAACACAGATACGCAGTATTTT. The chain uses TRBV19 and TRBJ2-3, with a weak D call TRBD2 (5 bases). The CDR3 spans 14 residues. Germline V lookup: CDR1 LNHDA, CDR2 SQIVND (reference sequence). Trimming stripped 7 bases from V and 2 bases from J, with 13 bases between.

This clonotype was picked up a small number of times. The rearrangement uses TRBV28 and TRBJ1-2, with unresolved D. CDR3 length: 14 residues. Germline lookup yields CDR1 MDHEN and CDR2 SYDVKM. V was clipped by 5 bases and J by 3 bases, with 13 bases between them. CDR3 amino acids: CASSALRTDYGYTF. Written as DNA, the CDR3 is TGTGCCAGCAGTGCCCTACGGACGGACTATGGCTACACCTTC.

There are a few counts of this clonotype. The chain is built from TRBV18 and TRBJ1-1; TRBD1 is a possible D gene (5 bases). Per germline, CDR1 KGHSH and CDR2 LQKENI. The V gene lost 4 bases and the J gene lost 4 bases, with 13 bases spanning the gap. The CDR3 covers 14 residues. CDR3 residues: CASSRQGVSTEAFF. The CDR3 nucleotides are TGTGCCAGCTCACGCCAGGGTGTTAGCACTGAAGCTTTCTTT.

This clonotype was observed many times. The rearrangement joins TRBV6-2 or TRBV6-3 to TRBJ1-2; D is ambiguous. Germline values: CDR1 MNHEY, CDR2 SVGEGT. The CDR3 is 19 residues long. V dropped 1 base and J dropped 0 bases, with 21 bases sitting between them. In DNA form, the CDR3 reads TGTGCCAGCAGTTACTTTCGGTGGCTCTCGTCGCCCTCTAACTATGGCTACACCTTC. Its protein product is CASSYFRWLSSPSNYGYTF.

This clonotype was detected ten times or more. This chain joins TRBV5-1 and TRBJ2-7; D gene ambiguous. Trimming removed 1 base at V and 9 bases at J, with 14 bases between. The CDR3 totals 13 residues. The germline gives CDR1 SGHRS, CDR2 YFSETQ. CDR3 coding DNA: TGCGCCAGCAGCTTGTCGGGTCGATCCTCGCAGTACTTC. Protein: CASSLSGRSSQYF.

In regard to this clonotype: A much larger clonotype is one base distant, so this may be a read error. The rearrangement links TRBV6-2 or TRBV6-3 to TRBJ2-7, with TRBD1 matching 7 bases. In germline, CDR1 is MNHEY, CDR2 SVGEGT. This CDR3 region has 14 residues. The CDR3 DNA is TGTGCCAGCAGGCCACCCGGGACAGTTTACGAGCAGCACTTC. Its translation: CASRPPGTVYEQHF.

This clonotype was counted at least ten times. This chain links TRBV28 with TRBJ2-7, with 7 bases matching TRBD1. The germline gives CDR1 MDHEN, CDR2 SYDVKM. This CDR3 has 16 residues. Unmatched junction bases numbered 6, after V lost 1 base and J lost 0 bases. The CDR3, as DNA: TGTGCCAGCAGTTTATTTTCAGGGGGTAGCTCCTACGAGCAGTACTTC. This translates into CASSLFSGGSSYEQYF.

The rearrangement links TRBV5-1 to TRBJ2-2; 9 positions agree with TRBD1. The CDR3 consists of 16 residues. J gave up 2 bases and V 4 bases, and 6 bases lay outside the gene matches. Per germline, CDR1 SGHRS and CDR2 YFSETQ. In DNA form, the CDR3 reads TGCGCCAGCAGCGAGGGACAGGGATTTAACACCGGGGAGCTGTTTTTT. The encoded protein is CASSEGQGFNTGELFF. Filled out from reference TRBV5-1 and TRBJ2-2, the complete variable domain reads KAGVTQTPRYLIKTRGQQVTLSCSPISGHRSVSWYQQTPGQGLQFLFEYFSETQRNKGNFPGRFSGRQFSNSRSEMNVSTLELGDSALYLCASSEGQGFNTGELFFGEGSRLTVL.

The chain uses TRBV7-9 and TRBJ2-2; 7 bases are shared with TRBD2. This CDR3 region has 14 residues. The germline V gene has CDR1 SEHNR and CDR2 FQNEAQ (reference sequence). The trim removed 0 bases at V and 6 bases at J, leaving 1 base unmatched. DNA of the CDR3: TGTGCCAGCAGCTTAGCGCGGGGGTCCGGGGAGCTGTTTTTT. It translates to CASSLARGSGELFF.